The source of this T cell receptor beta chain is a study of CD8 T cells in Susac syndrome. Overall study: At the time of blood draw, patients with Susac syndrome were therapy-naive, receiving corticosteroids, or receiving intravenous immunoglobulin alone.

The CDR3 has 13 residues. With 3 bases removed from V and 2 bases from J, the gap between germline ends came to 8 bases. Germline assignment: CDR1 SGHRS and CDR2 YFSETQ. Random hexamers were used to reverse transcribe 0.5 to 1 ug of RNA. Across 54 Vbeta and 13 Jbeta, immunoSEQ multiplex PCR amplified TCR beta CDR3. MiXCR, run by TCRdb on the immunoSEQ multiplex PCR reads, gives a single entry per CDR3 protein. There are approximately 190,000 distinct CDR3 sequences in the sample; around 90% occur only once, and around 0.079% lies in the top ten. The V and J genes are TRBV5-1 and TRBJ1-2; D gene unclear. Sequencing was carried out using CD4+ T cells from PBMCs. The clonotype comes from a human donor with Susac syndrome. CDR3 DNA sequence: TGCGCCAGCAGCTCCCGGGAGAACTATGGCTACACCTTC. This sequence encodes CASSSRENYGYTF. The entire variable domain, with the rest obtained from reference TRBV5-1 and TRBJ1-2, is as follows: KAGVTQTPRYLIKTRGQQVTLSCSPISGHRSVSWYQQTPGQGLQFLFEYFSETQRNKGNFPGRFSGRQFSNSRSEMNVSTLELGDSALYLCASSSRENYGYTFGSGTRLTVV.